This T cell receptor beta chain was obtained from a study of CD8+ T cells in alopecia areata. With V trimmed by 6 bases and J by 6 bases, 8 bases remained unmatched. The CDR3 has 15 amino acids. Germline V gene sequence: CDR1 SGDLS, CDR2 YYNGEE. RNA, once extracted, was reverse transcribed into cDNA for use as the sequencing template. TCRdb's table, derived via immunoSEQ multiplex PCR, lists solely in-frame clones and lacks some. The table has about 100,000 clones, about 40% seen once; the top ten hold roughly 18%. Treatment: oral pan-JAK inhibitor, 5-10 mg twice daily. This clonotype was obtained from a human donor with alopecia areata. The V and J genes are TRBV9 and TRBJ2-3, with TRBD2 identical over 12 bases. The sample here was CD8+ T cells sorted from blood, taken at week 24, from a patient treated with tofacitinib. This chain's CDR3 is CASNRLAGVSDTQYF. The CDR3 DNA sequence: TGTGCCAGCAACAGACTAGCGGGAGTATCTGATACGCAGTATTTT.